What follows are 21 T cell receptor beta chains derived from one specimen sequenced in a study of read filtering for tumor transcriptome and immune sequencing. This library used roughly 0.4 ug RNA and molecular barcoded adaptors spanning alpha/delta and beta/gamma chains. One entry per CDR3 protein, called by TCRdb with MiXCR from the reads. The sample gives roughly 90,000 distinct CDR3 sequences, around 12% of which show up once; under 15% is in the top ten. Sequencing used a population of CD138-negative cells sorted from bone marrow. The receptors originated from a donor over 35 with multiple myeloma.

The chain links TRBV11-3 to TRBJ2-3; 8 bases are a match to TRBD2. The V gene's germline CDR1 is SGHNT and CDR2 YENEEA. The CDR3 extends over 16 amino acids. The V gene end was trimmed by 1 base and the J gene end by 3 bases; junction bases not matched to a gene: 6. CDR3 in amino acids: CASSLVAGSWTDTQYF. For the CDR3, the DNA is TGTGCCAGCAGCTTAGTAGCGGGGAGTTGGACAGATACGCAGTATTTT. The complete variable domain, with remaining parts taken from reference TRBV11-3 and TRBJ2-3, reads EAGVVQSPRYKIIEKKQPVAFWCNPISGHNTLYWYLQNLGQGPELLIRYENEEAVDDSQLPKDRFSAERLKGVDSTLKIQPAELGDSAVYLCASSLVAGSWTDTQYFGPGTRLTVL.

In its sample, this clonotype was seen many times. The chain couples TRBV4-1 to TRBJ2-4; D gene unclear. This CDR3 region has 13 residues. Trimming took 3 bases from V and 9 from J, leaving 12 bases between them. The germline V gene has CDR1 MGHRA and CDR2 YSYEKL. In nucleotides, the CDR3 is TGCGCCAGCAGCCAGATAATTGAGACCATTCAGTACTTC. Protein: CASSQIIETIQYF.

This clonotype was detected ten times or more. The chain recombines TRBV2 with TRBJ2-2, with 8 bases that match TRBD1. The V gene's germline CDR1 is SNHLY and CDR2 FYNNEI. This CDR3 contains 15 residues. The junction had 5 bases not matched to a gene; V was cut back by 5 bases and J by 3 bases. CDR3 loop: CASSPQGAYTGELFF. As DNA, the CDR3 is TGTGCCAGCAGTCCGCAGGGGGCCTACACCGGGGAGCTGTTTTTT.

This clonotype appeared a single time. Possible read error: a much larger clone is one base away. J is TRBJ1-1 and V is TRBV6-5; D call uncertain. Per the germline V gene, CDR1 is MNHEY and CDR2 is SVGAGI. The CDR3 extends over 14 amino acids. CDR3 region: CASSYEPWSTEALF. Here the CDR3 DNA reads TGTGCCAGCAGTTACGAGCCATGGAGCACTGAAGCTCTCTTT.

This clonotype was seen many times. The genes are TRBV12-5 and TRBJ1-1; D gene uncertain. Germline V lookup: CDR1 LGHNT, CDR2 FRNRAP. This CDR3 has 12 amino acids. Trimming took 6 bases from V and 4 from J, leaving 9 bases between them. The CDR3: CASGTSFTEAFF. The CDR3 DNA sequence: TGTGCTAGTGGAACGTCTTTCACTGAAGCTTTCTTT.

The rearrangement links TRBV28 to TRBJ1-1, with D possibly matching TRBD1 (5 bases). CDR3 length: 12 amino acids. The germline gives CDR1 MDHEN, CDR2 SYDVKM. The germline V and J ends were trimmed by 11 bases and 3 bases, with 13 bases remaining between them. The CDR3 DNA reads TGTGCCGGGCAAGGGGTGTACACTGAAGCTTTCTTT. Its translation is CAGQGVYTEAFF.

This clonotype came up a few times. This may be a read error: a much more frequent sequence differs by one nucleotide. The chain joins TRBV5-1 to TRBJ1-1, with 7 positions matching TRBD1. There are 14 residues in the CDR3. Per germline, CDR1 SGHRS and CDR2 YFSETQ. The CDR3 reads CASSLLTGNTEALF. CDR3 DNA sequence: TGCGCCAGCAGCTTGCTGACAGGGAACACTGAAGCTCTCTTT. The full variable domain, rest sourced from reference TRBV5-1 and TRBJ1-1, is KAGVTQTPRYLIKTRGQQVTLSCSPISGHRSVSWYQQTPGQGLQFLFEYFSETQRNKGNFPGRFSGRQFSNSRSEMNVSTLELGDSALYLCASSLLTGNTEALFGQGTRLTVV.

Ten or more counts support this clonotype. The chain recombines TRBV29-1 with TRBJ2-1; D remains ambiguous. This CDR3 has 12 residues. V was pared by 3 bases and J by 11 bases, with 14 bases between. Germline values: CDR1 SQVTM, CDR2 ANQGSEA. In nucleotides, the CDR3 is TGCAGCGTTGATCGCGACGGAGTTAAGCAGTTCTTC. Its translation is CSVDRDGVKQFF.

The sample holds many counts of this clonotype. The chain couples TRBV18 to TRBJ1-1, with no clear D. V gave up 3 bases and J gave up 8 bases, with 16 bases separating them. The CDR3 runs 14 residues. Germline values: CDR1 KGHSH, CDR2 LQKENI. The DNA for the CDR3 is TGTGCCAGCTCACCTTCTACCATAACCGGAGAAGCTTTCTTT. Translated: CASSPSTITGEAFF.

This clonotype was recorded at least ten times. V is TRBV7-3 and J is TRBJ2-1; TRBD2 is a possible D gene (6 bases). V was shortened by 1 base and J by 6 bases, with 10 bases between the two germline ends. This CDR3 spans 14 amino acids. Looked up from germline, CDR1 is SGHTA and CDR2 is FQGTGA. Written as DNA, the CDR3 is TGTGCCAGCAGCTTAAGCGGGGCTCCCAATGAGCAGTTCTTC. Its protein is CASSLSGAPNEQFF.

This clonotype was recorded many times. The chain carries TRBV29-1 and TRBJ2-7; TRBD1 matches at 8 bases. This CDR3 region has 13 residues. Germline CDR1 is SQVTM and CDR2 is ANQGSEA. V lost 4 bases and J lost 7; bases outside the gene matches: 9. Here the CDR3 DNA reads TGCAGCGTTGTAGGGCAGGGGGCGAGGGAGCAGTACTTC. It encodes CSVVGQGAREQYF.

This clonotype was counted many times. The J gene is TRBJ1-5, the V gene TRBV20-1; the D gene is possibly TRBD1 (6 bases). The CDR3 covers 13 residues. V was cut by 3 bases and J by 6 bases, with 12 bases left in between. CDR1 is DFQATT and CDR2 is SNEGSKA in the germline V gene (reference sequence). CDR3 loop: CSARMGGSQPQHF. For the CDR3, the DNA is TGCAGTGCTAGGATGGGGGGCTCTCAGCCCCAGCATTTT.

On this clonotype: The CDR3 carries no conserved terminal phenylalanine or tryptophan, so it likely arises from a read error. The chain carries TRBV5-1 and TRBJ2-7; D remains ambiguous. Trimming cost V 1 base and J 8 bases, with 10 bases left between them. Germline V gives CDR1 SGHRS, CDR2 YFSETQ. CDR3 length: 12 amino acids. CDR3 in amino acids: CASSLLRQKQYY. The DNA of the CDR3 is TGCGCCAGCAGCTTGCTCCGCCAAAAGCAGTACTAC.

The V gene is TRBV18, the J gene TRBJ2-7; D gene ambiguous. The CDR3 has 14 amino acids. The germline gives CDR1 KGHSH, CDR2 LQKENI. Trimming shortened V by 5 bases and J by 0 bases, and 11 bases separated the two germline ends. The CDR3: CASSGPASSYEQYF. The CDR3, as DNA: TGTGCCAGCTCAGGGCCAGCTTCCTCCTACGAGCAGTACTTC.

Points on this clonotype: A much larger clone differs by one base, so this may be a read error. The V call is TRBV11-2, the J call TRBJ1-3; D uncertain. Germline CDR1 is SGHAT and CDR2 is FQNNGV. The length of the CDR3 is 15 residues. The CDR3 reads CASSLDPHSGNTRYF. DNA for the CDR3: TGTGCCAGCAGCTTAGATCCCCACTCTGGAAACACCAGATATTTT.

This clonotype has at least ten counts. The chain couples TRBV29-1 to TRBJ2-5, with D maybe TRBD1 (5 bases). The CDR3 loop spans 15 amino acids. Germline V gene lookup returns CDR1 SQVTM and CDR2 ANQGSEA. With 0 bases removed from V and 1 base from J, the gap between germline ends came to 12 bases. CDR3 nucleotide sequence: TGCAGCGTTGAAGATGTCTGGACACCCCAAGAGACCCAGTACTTC. This gives the protein CSVEDVWTPQETQYF. The full variable domain, in which reference TRBV29-1 and TRBJ2-5 provide the parts outside the CDR3, is SAVISQKPSRDICQRGTSLTIQCQVDSQVTMMFWYRQQPGQSLTLIATANQGSEATYESGFVIDKFPISRPNLTFSTLTVSNMSPEDSSIYLCSVEDVWTPQETQYFGPGTRLLVL.

V gene TRBV19 combines with J gene TRBJ2-7; unclear D gene. The germline V gene has CDR1 LNHDA and CDR2 SQIVND (reference sequence). The V end was cut by 10 bases, the J end by 7 bases, with 20 bases between. CDR3 size: 13 residues. DNA for the CDR3: TGTGCCACCGTCGGGCCCTCCCCGAGAGAGCAGTACTTC. This sequence encodes CATVGPSPREQYF.

V is TRBV12-3 or TRBV12-4 and J is TRBJ2-1; TRBD2 agrees at 14 bases. The CDR3 is made up of 15 amino acids. Trimming took 5 bases from V and 8 from J; bases not matched to a gene: 5. DNA of the CDR3: TGTGCCAGCAGTGGGGGACTAGCGGGAGTGTATGAGCAGTTCTTC. Its protein is CASSGGLAGVYEQFF.

To note about this clonotype: Being one base from a much bigger clone, this may be a read error. This chain uses TRBV28 with TRBJ1-1; no firm D call. The CDR3 is 11 residues long. V gave up 5 bases and J gave up 8 bases, with 9 bases separating them. Germline lookup yields CDR1 MDHEN and CDR2 SYDVKM. The CDR3 sequence is CASSGRLEAFF. CDR3 DNA sequence: TGTGCCAGCAGTGGGAGGTTAGAAGCTTTCTTT.

Of note for this clonotype: This CDR3 fails to terminate in the conserved phenylalanine or tryptophan, so it likely reflects a read error. Because the CDR3's place on the DNA is in doubt, the DNA is left out and the CDR3 is given as listed by TCRdb. The V call is TRBV11-2, the J call TRBJ2-1. The CDR3 is 13 amino acids long, termini counted. Per the germline V gene, CDR1 is SGHAT and CDR2 is FQNNGV. The CDR3 region is CASSLVRMGEQSS.

This clonotype has at least ten counts. This chain connects TRBV19 to TRBJ2-1; the match to TRBD2 covers 11 bases. J gave up 3 bases and V 3 bases, and 4 bases lay outside the gene matches. The CDR3 covers 16 residues. Germline V lookup: CDR1 LNHDA, CDR2 SQIVND (reference sequence). The CDR3 loop reads CASSIATSGIYNEQFF. The CDR3 DNA is TGTGCCAGTAGTATCGCGACTAGCGGGATCTACAATGAGCAGTTCTTC.